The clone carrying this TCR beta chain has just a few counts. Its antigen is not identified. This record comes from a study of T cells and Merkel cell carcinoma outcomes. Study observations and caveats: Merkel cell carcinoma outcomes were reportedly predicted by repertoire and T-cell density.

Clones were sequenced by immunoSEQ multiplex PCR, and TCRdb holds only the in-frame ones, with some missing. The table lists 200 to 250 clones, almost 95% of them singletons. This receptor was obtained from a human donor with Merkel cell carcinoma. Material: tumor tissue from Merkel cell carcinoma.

Written as DNA, the CDR3 is TGTGCCAGCAGCGTATTCCCGACTAATCGCTACGAGCAGTACTTC. Translated: CASSVFPTNRYEQYF. The rearrangement links TRBV9 to TRBJ2-7; a possible D gene is TRBD2 (5 bases). The CDR3 is 15 residues long. Trimming removed 1 base from V and 3 bases from J, with 14 bases in between. Germline loops: CDR1 SGDLS, CDR2 YYNGEE.